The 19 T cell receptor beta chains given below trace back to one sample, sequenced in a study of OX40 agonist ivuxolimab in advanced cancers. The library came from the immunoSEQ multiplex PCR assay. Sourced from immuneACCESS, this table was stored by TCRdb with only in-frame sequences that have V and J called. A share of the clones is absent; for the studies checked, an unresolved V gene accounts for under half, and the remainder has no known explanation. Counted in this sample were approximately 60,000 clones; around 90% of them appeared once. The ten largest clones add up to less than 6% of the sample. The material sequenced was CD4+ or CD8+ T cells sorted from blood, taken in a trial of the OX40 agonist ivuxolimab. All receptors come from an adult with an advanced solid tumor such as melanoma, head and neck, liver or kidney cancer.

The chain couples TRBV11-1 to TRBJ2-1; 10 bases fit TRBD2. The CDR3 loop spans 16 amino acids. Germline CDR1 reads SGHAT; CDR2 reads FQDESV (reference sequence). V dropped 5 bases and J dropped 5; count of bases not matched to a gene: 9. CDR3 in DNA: TGTGCCAGCAGCCGTACCGGGACTAGCGAAAACAATGAGCAGTTCTTC. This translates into CASSRTGTSENNEQFF.

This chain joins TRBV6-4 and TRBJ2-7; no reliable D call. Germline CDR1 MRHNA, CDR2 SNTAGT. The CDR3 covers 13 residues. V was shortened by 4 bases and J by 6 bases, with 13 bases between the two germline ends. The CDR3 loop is CASSAPYLIEQYF. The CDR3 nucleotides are TGTGCCAGCAGTGCCCCCTATCTGATCGAGCAGTACTTC.

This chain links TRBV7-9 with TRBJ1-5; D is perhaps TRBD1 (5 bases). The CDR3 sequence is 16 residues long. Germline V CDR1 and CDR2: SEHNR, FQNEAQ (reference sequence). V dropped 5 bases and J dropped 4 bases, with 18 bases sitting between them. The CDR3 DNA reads TGTGCCAGCAGCGATCATCCTCAGGGAGCTAATCAGCCCCAGCATTTT. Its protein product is CASSDHPQGANQPQHF.

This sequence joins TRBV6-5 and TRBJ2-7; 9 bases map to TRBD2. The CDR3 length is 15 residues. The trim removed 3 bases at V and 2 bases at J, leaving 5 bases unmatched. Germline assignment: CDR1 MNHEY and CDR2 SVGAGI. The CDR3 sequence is CASSYSLAGPYEQYF. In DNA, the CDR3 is TGTGCCAGCAGTTATTCCCTAGCGGGACCCTACGAGCAGTACTTC.

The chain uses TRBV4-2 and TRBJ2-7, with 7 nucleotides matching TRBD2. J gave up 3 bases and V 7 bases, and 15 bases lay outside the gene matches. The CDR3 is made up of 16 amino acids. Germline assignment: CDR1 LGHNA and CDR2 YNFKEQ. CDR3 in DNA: TGTGCCAGCATGGGGCCCGGGGCGGGCGGGAGCTACGAGCAGTACTTC. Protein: CASMGPGAGGSYEQYF.

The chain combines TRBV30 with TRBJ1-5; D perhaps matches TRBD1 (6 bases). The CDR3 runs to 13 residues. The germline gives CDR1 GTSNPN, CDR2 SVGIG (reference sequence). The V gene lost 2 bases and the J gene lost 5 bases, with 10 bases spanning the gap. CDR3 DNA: TGTGCCTGGAGTAATGGACAGCATCAGCCCCAGCATTTT. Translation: CAWSNGQHQPQHF.

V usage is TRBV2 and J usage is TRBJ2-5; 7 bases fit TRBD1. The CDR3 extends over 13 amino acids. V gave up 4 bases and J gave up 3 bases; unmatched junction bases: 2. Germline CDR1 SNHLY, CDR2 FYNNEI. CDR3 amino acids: CASSATGKETQYF. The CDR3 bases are TGTGCCAGCAGTGCGACAGGGAAAGAGACCCAGTACTTC.

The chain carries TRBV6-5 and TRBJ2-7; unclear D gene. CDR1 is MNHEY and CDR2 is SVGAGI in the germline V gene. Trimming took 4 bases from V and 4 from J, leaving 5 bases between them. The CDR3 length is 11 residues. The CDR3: CASSSHYEQYF. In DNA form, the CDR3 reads TGTGCCAGCAGTTCCCATTACGAGCAGTACTTC.

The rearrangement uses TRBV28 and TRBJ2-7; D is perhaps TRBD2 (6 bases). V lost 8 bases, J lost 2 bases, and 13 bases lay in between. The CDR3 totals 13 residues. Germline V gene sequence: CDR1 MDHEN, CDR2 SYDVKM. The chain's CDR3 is CASRSGGTYEQYF. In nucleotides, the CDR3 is TGTGCCAGCCGCTCCGGGGGTACCTACGAGCAGTACTTC. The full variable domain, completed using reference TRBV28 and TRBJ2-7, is DVKVTQSSRYLVKRTGEKVFLECVQDMDHENMFWYRQDPGLGLRLIYFSYDVKMKEKGDIPEGYSVSREKKERFSLILESASTNQTSMYLCASRSGGTYEQYFGPGTRLTVT.

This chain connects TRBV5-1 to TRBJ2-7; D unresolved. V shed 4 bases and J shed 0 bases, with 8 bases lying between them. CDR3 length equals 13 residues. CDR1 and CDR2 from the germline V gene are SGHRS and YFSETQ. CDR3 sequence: CASSAVSSYEQYF. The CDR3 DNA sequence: TGCGCCAGCAGCGCCGTGAGCTCCTACGAGCAGTACTTC. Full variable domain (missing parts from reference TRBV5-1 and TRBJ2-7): KAGVTQTPRYLIKTRGQQVTLSCSPISGHRSVSWYQQTPGQGLQFLFEYFSETQRNKGNFPGRFSGRQFSNSRSEMNVSTLELGDSALYLCASSAVSSYEQYFGPGTRLTVT.

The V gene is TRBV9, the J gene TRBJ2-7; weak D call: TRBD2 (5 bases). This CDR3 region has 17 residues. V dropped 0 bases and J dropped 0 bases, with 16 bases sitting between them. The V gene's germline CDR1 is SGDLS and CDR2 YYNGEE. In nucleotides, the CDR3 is TGTGCCAGCAGCGTAGTTCGTGGGGAGCGCCACTCCTACGAGCAGTACTTC. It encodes CASSVVRGERHSYEQYF.

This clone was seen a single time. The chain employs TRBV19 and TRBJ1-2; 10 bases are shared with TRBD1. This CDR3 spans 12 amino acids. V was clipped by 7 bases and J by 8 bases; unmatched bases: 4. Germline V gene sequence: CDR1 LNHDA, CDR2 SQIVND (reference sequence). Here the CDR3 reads CASKGQGYGYTF. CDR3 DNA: TGTGCCAGTAAGGGACAGGGGTACGGCTACACCTTC.

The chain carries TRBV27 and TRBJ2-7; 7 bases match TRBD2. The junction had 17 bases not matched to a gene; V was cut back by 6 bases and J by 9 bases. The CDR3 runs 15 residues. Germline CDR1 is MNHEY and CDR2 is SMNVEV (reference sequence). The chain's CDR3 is CASSTAGLLGRGQYF. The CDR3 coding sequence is TGTGCCAGCAGCACCGCGGGACTATTGGGGAGGGGGCAGTACTTC.

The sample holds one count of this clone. The CDR3 DNA reads TGTGCCAGCAGCTTGCAGGGATTGGACACCGGGGAGCTGTTTTTT. The encoded protein is CASSLQGLDTGELFF. The chain combines TRBV5-4 with TRBJ2-2; D possibly corresponds to TRBD1 (5 bases). The CDR3 length is 15 residues. Germline V gives CDR1 SGHNT, CDR2 YYREEE (reference sequence). Deletions cut 1 base from V and 3 bases from J, with 10 bases between.

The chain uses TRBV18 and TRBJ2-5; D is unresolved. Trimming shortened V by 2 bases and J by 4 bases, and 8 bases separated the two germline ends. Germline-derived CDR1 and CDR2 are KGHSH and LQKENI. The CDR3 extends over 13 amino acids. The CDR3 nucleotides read TGTGCCAGCTCACCAGGGCTCGGAGAGACCCAGTACTTC. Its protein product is CASSPGLGETQYF.

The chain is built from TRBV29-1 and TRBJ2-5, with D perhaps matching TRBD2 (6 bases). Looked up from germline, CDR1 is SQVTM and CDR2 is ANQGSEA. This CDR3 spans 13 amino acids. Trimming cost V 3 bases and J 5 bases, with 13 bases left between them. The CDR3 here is CSVDRREEETQYF. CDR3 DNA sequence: TGCAGCGTTGATCGCAGGGAGGAGGAGACCCAGTACTTC.

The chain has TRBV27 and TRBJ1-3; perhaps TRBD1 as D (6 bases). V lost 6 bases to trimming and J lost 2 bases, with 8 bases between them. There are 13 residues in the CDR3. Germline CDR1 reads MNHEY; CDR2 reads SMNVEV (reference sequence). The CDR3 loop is CASRRTAGNTIYF. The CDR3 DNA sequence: TGTGCCAGCAGAAGGACAGCTGGAAACACCATATATTTT.

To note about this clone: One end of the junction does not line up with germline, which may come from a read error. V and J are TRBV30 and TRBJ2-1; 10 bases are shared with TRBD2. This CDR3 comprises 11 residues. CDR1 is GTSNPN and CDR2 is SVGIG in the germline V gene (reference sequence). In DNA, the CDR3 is TGCGGACTAGCGGATTACAATGAGCAGTTCTTC. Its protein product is CGLADYNEQFF.

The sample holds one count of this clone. Written as DNA, the CDR3 is TGTGCCAGCAGCCGGCCAAGGACCGGGGAGCTGTTTTTT. It codes for CASSRPRTGELFF. The chain links TRBV7-2 to TRBJ2-2; D not resolved. Germline lookup yields CDR1 SGHTA and CDR2 FQGNSA. The CDR3 sequence is 13 residues long. Between the trimmed V and J ends, which lost 5 bases and 5 bases, there was a span of 9 bases.